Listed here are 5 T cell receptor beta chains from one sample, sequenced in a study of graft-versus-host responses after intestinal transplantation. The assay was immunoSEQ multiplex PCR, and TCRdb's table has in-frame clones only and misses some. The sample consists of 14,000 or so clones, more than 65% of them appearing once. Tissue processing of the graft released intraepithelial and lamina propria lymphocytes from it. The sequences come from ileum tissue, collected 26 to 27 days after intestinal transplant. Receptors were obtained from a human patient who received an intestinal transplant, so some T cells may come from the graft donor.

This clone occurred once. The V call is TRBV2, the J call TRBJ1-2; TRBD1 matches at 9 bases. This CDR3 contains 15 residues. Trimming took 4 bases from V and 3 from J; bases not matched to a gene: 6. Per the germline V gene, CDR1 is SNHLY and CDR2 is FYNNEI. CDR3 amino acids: CASSVGTGLYYGYTF. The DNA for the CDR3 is TGTGCCAGCAGTGTCGGGACAGGGCTATACTATGGCTACACCTTC.

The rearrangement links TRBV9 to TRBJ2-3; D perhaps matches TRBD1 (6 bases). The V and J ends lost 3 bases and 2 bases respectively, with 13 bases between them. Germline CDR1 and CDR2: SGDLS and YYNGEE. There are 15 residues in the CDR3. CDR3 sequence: CASSGTGLDTDTQYF. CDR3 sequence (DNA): TGTGCCAGCAGCGGAACAGGGTTGGACACAGATACGCAGTATTTT.

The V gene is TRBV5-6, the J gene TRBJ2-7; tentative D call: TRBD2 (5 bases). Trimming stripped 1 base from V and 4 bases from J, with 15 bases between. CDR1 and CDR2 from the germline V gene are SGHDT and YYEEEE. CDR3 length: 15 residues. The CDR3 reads CASSLWGSTMYEQYV. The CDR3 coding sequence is TGTGCCAGCAGCTTGTGGGGATCGACTATGTACGAGCAGTACGTC.

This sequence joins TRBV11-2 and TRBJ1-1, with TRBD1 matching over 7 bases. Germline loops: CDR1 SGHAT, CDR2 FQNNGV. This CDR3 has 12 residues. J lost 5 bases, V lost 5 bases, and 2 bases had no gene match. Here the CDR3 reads CASSPGGTEAFF. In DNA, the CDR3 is TGTGCCAGCAGCCCAGGGGGGACTGAAGCTTTCTTT.

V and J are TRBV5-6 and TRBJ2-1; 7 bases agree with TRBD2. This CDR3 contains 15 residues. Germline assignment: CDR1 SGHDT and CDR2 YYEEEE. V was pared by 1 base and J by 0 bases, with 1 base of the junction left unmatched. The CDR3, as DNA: TGTGCCAGCAGCTTGTGGACTAGCTCCTACAATGAGCAGTTCTTC. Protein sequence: CASSLWTSSYNEQFF.